This T cell receptor (beta chain) emerged from a study of CXCR3-negative and CXCR3-positive naive CD8 T cells. Study summary: Libraries each contributed about 1.5 +/- 0.3 million TRB reads, for about 135 million in total.

UMI-labeled 5' RACE yielded the TRB cDNA libraries. TCRdb reprocessed the 5' RACE reads, keeping one entry per CDR3 protein, no DNA. This sample's table has some 150,000 distinct CDR3 sequences. Worth noting for this clonotype: Its specificity is unknown.

General study results and limits: Sequencing showed both naive subsets with comparably high diversity, and memory CD8+ cells much lower. The study found more hydrophobic TRB CDR3s in CXCR3-positive naive cells than in CXCR3-negative naive cells.

The CDR3 covers 15 residues. CDR1 is MDHEN, CDR2 SYDVKM, per germline. At about 310,000 cells each, triplicate sorts were carried out for each CD8+ T cell subset. Naive CD8+ T cells were CD45RO-CCR7+CD27+CD95-. Sequencing used naive CXCR3+ CD8+ T cells from blood. Sample subset: CD45RO-CCR7+CD27+CD95- naive CD8+ T cells expressing CXCR3 (TNR3+). This chain joins TRBV28 and TRBJ2-7; absent DNA, TCRdb's TRBD2 call cannot be checked. This TCR came from a human donor in good health. Some clones in this sample may be carry-over from other donors' samples. The CDR3 spells CASSSRGRRRTEQYF.